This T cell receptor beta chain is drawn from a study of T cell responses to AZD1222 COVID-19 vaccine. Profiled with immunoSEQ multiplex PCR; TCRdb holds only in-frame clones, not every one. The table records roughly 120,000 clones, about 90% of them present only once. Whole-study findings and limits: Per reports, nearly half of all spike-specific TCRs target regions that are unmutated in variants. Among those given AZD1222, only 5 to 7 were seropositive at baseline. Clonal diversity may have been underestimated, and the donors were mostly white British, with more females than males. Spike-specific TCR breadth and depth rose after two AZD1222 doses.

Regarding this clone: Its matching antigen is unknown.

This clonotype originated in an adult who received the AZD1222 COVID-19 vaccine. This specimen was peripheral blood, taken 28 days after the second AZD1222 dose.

CDR3 sequence reads: CASSSPQGRGHEQFF. CDR3 nucleotide sequence: TGTGCCAGCAGCTCCCCCCAAGGGAGAGGTCATGAGCAGTTCTTC. V and J are TRBV11-1 and TRBJ2-1; TRBD2 is a possible D gene (5 bases). The V and J ends lost 4 bases and 8 bases respectively, with 18 bases between them. The V gene's germline CDR1 is SGHAT and CDR2 FQDESV (reference sequence). The CDR3 is made up of 15 amino acids.